This T cell receptor beta chain was captured in a study of tumor and adjacent non-tumor tissue in lung cancer. V was pared by 5 bases and J by 12 bases, with 12 bases between. Germline assignment: CDR1 SGHDT and CDR2 YYEEEE. CDR3 size: 11 residues. TCRbeta libraries were built with three rounds of nested PCR, modified from ARM-PCR. TCRdb passed the multiplex PCR reads through MiXCR, listing each CDR3 protein once. The sample includes 80,000 or so distinct CDR3 sequences, roughly 80% seen only once; the top ten take about 54%. Overall study results and limits: Tumor repertoires had a smaller top 100 clone share than normal lung.

A word on this clonotype: The antigen remains undetermined.

This sample's RNA came from whole unsorted tissue. This non-tumor lung sample came from over 3 cm beyond the tumor edge. This receptor was identified in a man aged 60 to 69 with non-small cell lung cancer. Sample: distant non-tumor lung tissue. V usage is TRBV5-6 and J usage is TRBJ2-1; D is perhaps TRBD2 (5 bases). The CDR3 DNA is TGTGCCAGCAGTCGCGGAGGTGTGCAGTTCTTC. It translates to CASSRGGVQFF.